Listed below are T cell receptor beta chains from one sample, sequenced in a study of Graves' ophthalmopathy and Graves' hyperthyroidism. MiXCR, applied by TCRdb to the multiplex PCR reads, yields one record per CDR3 protein. Counted here are about 200,000 distinct CDR3 sequences, around 30% occurring once; the ten biggest clones make up 9.1%. Sequences were obtained from peripheral blood. The receptors derive from a man aged 50 to 60 with Graves' ophthalmopathy. CDR3s include the opening cysteine and the closing phenylalanine or tryptophan. Fields, in order: CDR3 DNA, CDR3 protein, J gene, V gene, clone size, D gene. D genes are given only for firm matches. Clone size is shown for a subset of rows, as once, few, many or a class of expanded clone.

CDR3nt: TGTGCCATCAGTGGGGTTACCACCGGGGAGCTGTTTTTT; CDR3aa: CAISGVTTGELFF; j_gene: TRBJ2-2; v_gene: TRBV10-3; abundance: .; d_gene: .
CDR3nt: TGCGCCAGCAGCCCCTTGGGGGGGACCCAGTACTTC; CDR3aa: CASSPLGGTQYF; j_gene: TRBJ2-5; v_gene: TRBV4-1; abundance: many; d_gene: .
CDR3nt: TGTGCCAGCAGCTCCCTTTTTCAGACGGTGGCTTTCTTT; CDR3aa: CASSSLFQTVAFF; j_gene: TRBJ1-1; v_gene: TRBV7-2; abundance: .; d_gene: .
CDR3nt: TGTGCCAGTAGTCCAACACTATCGAGGGCCAAAAACATTCAGTACTTC; CDR3aa: CASSPTLSRAKNIQYF; j_gene: TRBJ2-4; v_gene: TRBV19; abundance: many; d_gene: .
CDR3nt: TGTGCCAGCAGAGGAGGACTAGAGACCCAGTACTTC; CDR3aa: CASRGGLETQYF; j_gene: TRBJ2-5; v_gene: TRBV6-5; abundance: .; d_gene: .
CDR3nt: TGTGCCAGCCAGAAAACGACAGCAACCTACGAGCAGTACTTC; CDR3aa: CASQKTTATYEQYF; j_gene: TRBJ2-7; v_gene: TRBV6-1; abundance: many; d_gene: .
CDR3nt: TGTGCCAGCAGCCCGACTAGCAAAGGGGAGCTGTTTTTT; CDR3aa: CASSPTSKGELFF; j_gene: TRBJ2-2; v_gene: TRBV7-3; abundance: .; d_gene: TRBD2
CDR3nt: TGTGCCACCAGTGACCGGGACACCCTGGGGGGCTACACCTTC; CDR3aa: CATSDRDTLGGYTF; j_gene: TRBJ1-2; v_gene: TRBV24-1; abundance: many; d_gene: .
CDR3nt: TGCGCCAGCAGGACGACAGGTGACGAGCAGTACTTC; CDR3aa: CASRTTGDEQYF; j_gene: TRBJ2-7; v_gene: TRBV5-1; abundance: many; d_gene: .
CDR3nt: TGTGCCAGCAGTTACGGGGCTCGGAACGAGCAGTACTTC; CDR3aa: CASSYGARNEQYF; j_gene: TRBJ2-7; v_gene: TRBV6-5; abundance: many; d_gene: .
CDR3nt: TGTGCCAGCCAACCATGGCAGGGGGGCGATGAAGCTTTCTTT; CDR3aa: CASQPWQGGDEAFF; j_gene: TRBJ1-1; v_gene: TRBV6-5; abundance: many; d_gene: TRBD1
CDR3nt: TGTGCCAGCAGTTTCCAGGGTTGGTACGAGCAGTACTTC; CDR3aa: CASSFQGWYEQYF; j_gene: TRBJ2-7; v_gene: TRBV28; abundance: many; d_gene: .
CDR3nt: TGTGCCAGCAGTTTAGGAGGACTAAAAGAGACCCAGTACTTC; CDR3aa: CASSLGGLKETQYF; j_gene: TRBJ2-5; v_gene: TRBV28; abundance: many; d_gene: .
CDR3nt: TGTGCCTGGAGTAGGGACAGTAACAATCAGCCCCAGCATTTT; CDR3aa: CAWSRDSNNQPQHF; j_gene: TRBJ1-5; v_gene: TRBV30; abundance: many; d_gene: TRBD1
CDR3nt: TGCAGCGTTGAATTGCAAACATACTACACCTTC; CDR3aa: CSVELQTYYTF; j_gene: TRBJ1-2; v_gene: TRBV29-1; abundance: many; d_gene: .
CDR3nt: TGCGCCAGCAGCTTGAGTTCGGGACTAGCGGGAGTTGGTGGAAACATTCAGTACTTC; CDR3aa: CASSLSSGLAGVGGNIQYF; j_gene: TRBJ2-4; v_gene: TRBV5-1; abundance: many; d_gene: TRBD2
CDR3nt: TGCGCCAGCAGCTTGGCCTTTACAGCGAACACCGGGGAGCTGTTTTTT; CDR3aa: CASSLAFTANTGELFF; j_gene: TRBJ2-2; v_gene: TRBV5-1; abundance: many; d_gene: .
CDR3nt: TGTGCCAGCAGTTACTCGATTTCGGGACAGGGGGCCCGGAGTGGCTACACCTTC; CDR3aa: CASSYSISGQGARSGYTF; j_gene: TRBJ1-2; v_gene: TRBV6-2/TRBV6-3; abundance: .; d_gene: TRBD1
CDR3nt: TGTGCCAGCAGTGAATATTGGAGCGGGAGTAGGTACGAGCAGTACTTC; CDR3aa: CASSEYWSGSRYEQYF; j_gene: TRBJ2-7; v_gene: TRBV6-1; abundance: .; d_gene: TRBD2
CDR3nt: TGTGCCAGCAGTGATGAGGAGTATCGCTACGAGCAGTACTTC; CDR3aa: CASSDEEYRYEQYF; j_gene: TRBJ2-7; v_gene: TRBV6-1; abundance: .; d_gene: .
CDR3nt: TGTGCTAGTGGGCCCACCGCGACTAGCTCGGGCTCCGGGGAGCTGTTTTTT; CDR3aa: CASGPTATSSGSGELFF; j_gene: TRBJ2-2; v_gene: TRBV12-5; abundance: many; d_gene: TRBD2
CDR3nt: TGTGCCAGCAGGGCCATGGTAAACGGCGAGCAGTACTTC; CDR3aa: CASRAMVNGEQYF; j_gene: TRBJ2-7; v_gene: TRBV7-8; abundance: many; d_gene: .
CDR3nt: TGCAGTGCTAGAATGGGACAGGGTAATTATGGCTACACCTTC; CDR3aa: CSARMGQGNYGYTF; j_gene: TRBJ1-2; v_gene: TRBV20-1; abundance: .; d_gene: TRBD1
CDR3nt: TGTGCCAGTAGTATAGGACCGGCCGGGGAGCTGTTTTTT; CDR3aa: CASSIGPAGELFF; j_gene: TRBJ2-2; v_gene: TRBV19; abundance: many; d_gene: .
CDR3nt: TGTGCCAGCAGTTCCTACCTCAGGGAAGAGACCCAGTACTTC; CDR3aa: CASSSYLREETQYF; j_gene: TRBJ2-5; v_gene: TRBV6-2/TRBV6-3; abundance: .; d_gene: .
CDR3nt: TGTGCCAGCAGCACTGGGCCCGGGGAGCTGTTTTTT; CDR3aa: CASSTGPGELFF; j_gene: TRBJ2-2; v_gene: TRBV2; abundance: many; d_gene: .
CDR3nt: TGTGCCAGCAGATTACCGGAAGGGGGCCTAGGGGGTACTGAAGCTTTCTTT; CDR3aa: CASRLPEGGLGGTEAFF; j_gene: TRBJ1-1; v_gene: TRBV2; abundance: many; d_gene: TRBD1
CDR3nt: TGTGCCAGCAGCTTAATGGGGAGGGACGAGCAGTACTTC; CDR3aa: CASSLMGRDEQYF; j_gene: TRBJ2-7; v_gene: TRBV11-2; abundance: many; d_gene: TRBD2
CDR3nt: TGTGCCAGCAAAGGAGAGGGAGTCCTCACTGAAGCTTTCTTT; CDR3aa: CASKGEGVLTEAFF; j_gene: TRBJ1-1; v_gene: TRBV6-1; abundance: .; d_gene: .
CDR3nt: TGTGCCAGCAGTTTAGGGCGAAGAGAGACCCAGTACTTC; CDR3aa: CASSLGRRETQYF; j_gene: TRBJ2-5; v_gene: TRBV12-3/TRBV12-4; abundance: .; d_gene: .
CDR3nt: TGTGCCAGCAGCTTAGCGACAGGGGTAGGCAATCAGCCCCAGCATTTT; CDR3aa: CASSLATGVGNQPQHF; j_gene: TRBJ1-5; v_gene: TRBV7-2; abundance: many; d_gene: TRBD1
CDR3nt: TGTGCCAGCAGTCCCATCGGGGCAGGGTATAATTCACCCCTCCACTTT; CDR3aa: CASSPIGAGYNSPLHF; j_gene: TRBJ1-6; v_gene: TRBV28; abundance: many; d_gene: .
CDR3nt: TGTGCCTCAACGGAGGGGAGGCTCGGGGAGCTGTTTTTT; CDR3aa: CASTEGRLGELFF; j_gene: TRBJ2-2; v_gene: TRBV19; abundance: many; d_gene: .
CDR3nt: TGTGCCAGCACCGTGTCAGGGCCGTACGAGCAGTACTTC; CDR3aa: CASTVSGPYEQYF; j_gene: TRBJ2-7; v_gene: TRBV6-2/TRBV6-3; abundance: many; d_gene: .
CDR3nt: TGTGCCAGCAGTCCCCGGACAGGGAACACCGGGGAGCTGTTTTTT; CDR3aa: CASSPRTGNTGELFF; j_gene: TRBJ2-2; v_gene: TRBV6-2/TRBV6-3; abundance: many; d_gene: TRBD1
CDR3nt: TGTGCTAGTGGTTTAAGAGGGGGAGGCTACACCTTC; CDR3aa: CASGLRGGGYTF; j_gene: TRBJ1-2; v_gene: TRBV12-5; abundance: many; d_gene: .
CDR3nt: TGTGCCAGCAGGGAAGGGACAGGGAACACCGGGGAGCTGTTTTTT; CDR3aa: CASREGTGNTGELFF; j_gene: TRBJ2-2; v_gene: TRBV6-2/TRBV6-3; abundance: .; d_gene: TRBD1
CDR3nt: TGTGCTAGTGGCTCCGGGACCGAGGGAAGGGGGTCCAAAAACATTCAGTACTTC; CDR3aa: CASGSGTEGRGSKNIQYF; j_gene: TRBJ2-4; v_gene: TRBV12-5; abundance: once; d_gene: .
CDR3nt: TGTGCCAGCGGCTGGGGGGACAGGGTCACTGAAGCTTTCTTT; CDR3aa: CASGWGDRVTEAFF; j_gene: TRBJ1-1; v_gene: TRBV7-8; abundance: .; d_gene: TRBD1
CDR3nt: TGTGCCAGTACCCCAAGTCAGGGAGTTGGCTACACCTTC; CDR3aa: CASTPSQGVGYTF; j_gene: TRBJ1-2; v_gene: TRBV19; abundance: .; d_gene: .
CDR3nt: TGTGCCAGCAGTTTCCAGGGAGGCGGGGAGCTGTTTTTT; CDR3aa: CASSFQGGGELFF; j_gene: TRBJ2-2; v_gene: TRBV27; abundance: many; d_gene: .
CDR3nt: TGTGCCAGCTCACCTTGGACAGGGTCATCGACCGGGGAGCTGTTTTTT; CDR3aa: CASSPWTGSSTGELFF; j_gene: TRBJ2-2; v_gene: TRBV18; abundance: many; d_gene: TRBD1
CDR3nt: TGTGCCAGCAGTAAACCGGGACAGGGGTCGATGGAGACCCAGTACTTC; CDR3aa: CASSKPGQGSMETQYF; j_gene: TRBJ2-5; v_gene: TRBV7-2; abundance: .; d_gene: TRBD1
CDR3nt: TGTGCCACTTCAAGGAGGGGTTCAACCTCTGGGGCCAACGTCCTGACTTTC; CDR3aa: CATSRRGSTSGANVLTF; j_gene: TRBJ2-6; v_gene: TRBV27; abundance: .; d_gene: .
CDR3nt: TGTGCCTGGAGCCTTAGGGGGGGGCACTACGAGCAGTACTTC; CDR3aa: CAWSLRGGHYEQYF; j_gene: TRBJ2-7; v_gene: TRBV30; abundance: many; d_gene: .
CDR3nt: TGCGCCAGCAGCCAAGTGTGGGGGGCGAACTATGGCTACACCTTC; CDR3aa: CASSQVWGANYGYTF; j_gene: TRBJ1-2; v_gene: TRBV4-1; abundance: many; d_gene: .
CDR3nt: TGTGCCAGCACCCCGGGACAGGCCCAAAAGACTTTCTTT; CDR3aa: CASTPGQAQKTFF; j_gene: TRBJ1-1; v_gene: TRBV6-5; abundance: many; d_gene: TRBD1
CDR3nt: TGTGCCAGCAGGGGACAGGGCGATGACGAGCAGTACTTC; CDR3aa: CASRGQGDDEQYF; j_gene: TRBJ2-7; v_gene: TRBV28; abundance: few; d_gene: TRBD1
CDR3nt: TGTGCCACCAGTGACACACAGGGTAGGTCCCAGCATTTT; CDR3aa: CATSDTQGRSQHF; j_gene: TRBJ1-5; v_gene: TRBV24-1; abundance: once; d_gene: .
CDR3nt: TGCAGCGTTGACACCCAGGGCGGGGGGGAGCTGTTTTTT; CDR3aa: CSVDTQGGGELFF; j_gene: TRBJ2-2; v_gene: TRBV29-1; abundance: many; d_gene: .
CDR3nt: TGTGCCAGCGGGCCTAGGCCCCAGCATTTT; CDR3aa: CASGPRPQHF; j_gene: TRBJ1-5; v_gene: TRBV28; abundance: many; d_gene: .
CDR3nt: TGTGCCAGCAGCCACCCTGGGACAGGATGGTCTAGCGGGAGGGAATATGAGCAGTTCTTC; CDR3aa: CASSHPGTGWSSGREYEQFF; j_gene: TRBJ2-1; v_gene: TRBV4-2; abundance: many; d_gene: TRBD2
CDR3nt: TGTGCCAGCAGCTTAATGGCGTGGGGCTACACCTTC; CDR3aa: CASSLMAWGYTF; j_gene: TRBJ1-2; v_gene: TRBV7-3; abundance: many; d_gene: .
CDR3nt: TGCAGTGCTGGGAGGGGGATCTACACCTTC; CDR3aa: CSAGRGIYTF; j_gene: TRBJ1-2; v_gene: TRBV20-1; abundance: .; d_gene: .